Below are 10 T cell receptor beta chains sequenced from a single sample in a study of vaccination effects on CD4 cells after COVID-19. After expansion with viral peptide pools in the ViraFEST assay, antigen-specific CD4+ T cells were sequenced. CD4+ T cell isolation took place after less than 13 days of culture. Absence of prior SARS-CoV-2 infection characterized the vaccine recipients, who showed negative nucleocapsid antibodies. Here immunoSEQ multiplex PCR was the method, and the copy in TCRdb shows in-frame clones only, minus some. The sample includes tens of thousands of clones, around three quarters of them seen just once. These receptors have no known antigen. This sample comprised CD4+ T cells from PBMCs cultured with HCoV-NL63 spike peptides, obtained before COVID-19 vaccination. The origin of the receptors is a human donor who received a COVID-19 vaccine.

V is TRBV11-2 and J is TRBJ2-6; D remains ambiguous. In germline, CDR1 is SGHAT, CDR2 FQNNGV. This CDR3 has 14 residues. V was cut by 1 base and J by 3 bases, with 4 bases left in between. CDR3 loop: CASSLVGGANVLTF. The CDR3 bases are TGTGCCAGCAGCTTAGTGGGTGGGGCCAACGTCCTGACTTTC.

The V gene is TRBV7-9, the J gene TRBJ1-6; D is unclear. The V and J ends lost 5 bases and 8 bases respectively, with 7 bases between them. Germline V gene sequence: CDR1 SEHNR, CDR2 FQNEAQ (reference sequence). This CDR3 contains 12 residues. CDR3 residues: CASSNTDSPLHF. CDR3 sequence (DNA): TGTGCCAGCAGCAACACCGATTCACCCCTCCACTTT.

V gene TRBV3-1 (or the pseudogene TRBV3-2) combines with J gene TRBJ1-1, with D unclear. Trimming took 0 bases from V and 1 from J, leaving 12 bases between them. The CDR3 contains 16 residues. CDR1 LGHDT and CDR2 YNNKEL come from the germline V gene (reference sequence). The CDR3 region is CASSQDSSSQNTEAFF. CDR3 DNA sequence: TGTGCCAGCAGCCAAGATAGTTCCAGCCAGAACACTGAAGCTTTCTTT.

Only one count was recorded for this clone. The CDR3 protein is CASSYASGGPNTGELFF. CDR3 bases: TGTGCCAGCAGTTACGCCTCAGGGGGCCCGAACACCGGGGAGCTGTTTTTT. V and J are TRBV2 and TRBJ2-2; 8 nucleotides agree with TRBD1. Looked up from germline, CDR1 is SNHLY and CDR2 is FYNNEI. V shed 5 bases and J 0 bases; nucleotides not matched to a gene: 8. The CDR3 is 17 amino acids.

This chain uses TRBV27 with TRBJ2-2, with D unclear. The CDR3 contains 14 residues. Germline V gene sequence: CDR1 MNHEY, CDR2 SMNVEV (reference sequence). The CDR3: CAQVLLANTGELFF. The DNA of the CDR3 is TGTGCGCAGGTACTTTTAGCGAACACCGGGGAGCTGTTTTTT.

V usage is TRBV18 and J usage is TRBJ2-3; no clear D gene. The germline V and J ends were trimmed by 3 bases and 4 bases, with 5 bases remaining between them. This CDR3 region has 12 residues. Germline CDR1 and CDR2: KGHSH and LQKENI. The CDR3 DNA reads TGTGCCAGCTCACCTGGGCCAGATACGCAGTATTTT. Translated: CASSPGPDTQYF.

Written as DNA, the CDR3 is TGTGCCAGCTCACCACTCGGCTCTTCTAGCACAGATACGCAGTATTTT. It yields the protein CASSPLGSSSTDTQYF. The V gene is TRBV18, the J gene TRBJ2-3; unclear D gene. Per germline, CDR1 KGHSH and CDR2 LQKENI. This CDR3 region has 16 residues. The germline V and J ends were trimmed by 1 base and 0 bases, with 11 bases remaining between them.

V is TRBV30 and J is TRBJ2-3; unclear D gene. The germline gives CDR1 GTSNPN, CDR2 SVGIG (reference sequence). The CDR3 totals 11 residues. The V end lost 2 bases, the J end lost 6 bases, and 6 bases lay between the germline ends. CDR3 coding DNA: TGTGCCTGGAGTCCGAGGGATACGCAGTATTTT. The encoded protein is CAWSPRDTQYF. The complete variable domain, with remaining parts taken from reference TRBV30 and TRBJ2-3, reads SQTIHQWPATLVQPVGSPLSLECTVEGTSNPNLYWYRQAAGRGLQLLFYSVGIGQISSEVPQNLSASRPQDRQFILSSKKLLLSDSGFYLCAWSPRDTQYFGPGTRLTVL.

The rearrangement uses TRBV14 and TRBJ1-3; 8 bases align to TRBD1. The length of the CDR3 is 20 residues. V was clipped by 2 bases and J by 0 bases; unmatched bases: 15. Per the germline V gene, CDR1 is SGHDN and CDR2 is FVKESK. The CDR3 DNA sequence: TGTGCCAGCAGCCAAAGGGGGATATCAGGGGGCACCTACTCTGGAAACACCATATATTTT. As protein: CASSQRGISGGTYSGNTIYF.

The rearrangement joins TRBV5-1 to TRBJ1-1, with D perhaps TRBD1 (5 bases). The germline CDR1 and CDR2 sequences are SGHRS and YFSETQ. V shed 3 bases and J shed 7 bases, with 16 bases lying between them. This CDR3 contains 14 residues. The DNA for the CDR3 is TGCGCCAGCAGCTGGACGGGGCCGAGAGGTGAAGCTTTCTTT. Translating it yields CASSWTGPRGEAFF. The complete variable domain, with remaining parts taken from reference TRBV5-1 and TRBJ1-1, reads KAGVTQTPRYLIKTRGQQVTLSCSPISGHRSVSWYQQTPGQGLQFLFEYFSETQRNKGNFPGRFSGRQFSNSRSEMNVSTLELGDSALYLCASSWTGPRGEAFFGQGTRLTVV.